The 8 T cell receptor beta chains listed next were all sequenced from one sample in a study of T cells in localized non-small cell lung cancer. Profiling relied on immunoSEQ multiplex PCR, and the TCRdb table lists in-frame clones only, not all of them. This table holds 70,000 to 100,000 clones, approximately 80% found once. The sequencing here drew on peripheral blood, taken before any cancer treatment. These receptors came from an older female donor with stage I lung adenocarcinoma.

J is TRBJ2-2 and V is TRBV29-1; 12 bases are a match to TRBD2. The CDR3 is made up of 14 amino acids. V was clipped by 5 bases and J by 8 bases; unmatched bases: 6. Looked up from germline, CDR1 is SQVTM and CDR2 is ANQGSEA. CDR3 sequence reads: CSVIPGLAGGELFF. Here the CDR3 DNA reads TGCAGCGTTATACCAGGACTAGCGGGGGGGGAGCTGTTTTTT.

The chain uses TRBV28 and TRBJ1-2; D perhaps matches TRBD1 (5 bases). Between the trimmed V and J ends, which lost 4 bases and 7 bases, there was a span of 7 bases. Germline V gene sequence: CDR1 MDHEN, CDR2 SYDVKM. The CDR3 is 11 residues long. The CDR3 DNA follows: TGTGCCAGCAGTTCCCAGGGTGGCTACACCTTC. This translates into CASSSQGGYTF.

This chain links TRBV4-2 with TRBJ1-3, with D hard to call. CDR1 and CDR2 (germline): LGHNA, YNFKEQ. Trimming stripped 1 base from V and 0 bases from J, with 7 bases between. The CDR3 length is 15 residues. The CDR3 DNA sequence: TGTGCCAGCAGCCAAGGGGGAAGCTCTGGAAACACCATATATTTT. Its translation is CASSQGGSSGNTIYF.

V and J are TRBV13 and TRBJ2-1; TRBD2 agrees at 9 bases. Unmatched junction bases numbered 3, after V lost 1 base and J lost 5 bases. Germline V lookup: CDR1 PRHDT, CDR2 FYEKMQ (reference sequence). CDR3 size: 15 residues. CDR3 in DNA: TGTGCCAGCAGCTTAGAGACTAGCGGCAACAATGAGCAGTTCTTC. Translated, it gives CASSLETSGNNEQFF.

This chain uses TRBV5-5 with TRBJ2-7; D gene unclear. This CDR3 spans 13 amino acids. Germline CDR1 is SGHKS and CDR2 is YYEKEE (reference sequence). Trimming shortened V by 0 bases and J by 6 bases, and 10 bases separated the two germline ends. For the CDR3, the DNA is TGTGCCAGCAGCTTGGAAGATTTCGGCGAGCAGTACTTC. It codes for CASSLEDFGEQYF.

The chain has TRBV7-2 and TRBJ2-7; D unclear. There are 13 residues in the CDR3. Germline CDR1 and CDR2: SGHTA and FQGNSA. Deletions cut 4 bases from V and 5 bases from J, with 12 bases between. The CDR3 bases are TGTGCCAGCAGCTCACGAGTAAGCCACGAGCAGTACTTC. This encodes CASSSRVSHEQYF.

This clone was seen a few times. This chain uses TRBV29-1 with TRBJ1-2; D gene unclear. Germline V gene lookup returns CDR1 SQVTM and CDR2 ANQGSEA. This CDR3 contains 12 residues. Trimming left V 4 bases short and J 4 bases short, with 10 bases between. CDR3 nucleotide sequence: TGCAGCGTTGTTGGGTCCGCCTATGGCTACACCTTC. It specifies CSVVGSAYGYTF.

V usage is TRBV2 and J usage is TRBJ2-1, with a tentative D call TRBD1 (6 bases). Germline CDR1 is SNHLY and CDR2 is FYNNEI. The CDR3 is made up of 15 amino acids. V lost 4 bases to trimming and J lost 8 bases, with 18 bases between them. CDR3 loop: CASSVTQGSVDEQFF. Written as DNA, the CDR3 is TGTGCCAGCAGTGTGACACAGGGTAGTGTCGATGAGCAGTTCTTC.